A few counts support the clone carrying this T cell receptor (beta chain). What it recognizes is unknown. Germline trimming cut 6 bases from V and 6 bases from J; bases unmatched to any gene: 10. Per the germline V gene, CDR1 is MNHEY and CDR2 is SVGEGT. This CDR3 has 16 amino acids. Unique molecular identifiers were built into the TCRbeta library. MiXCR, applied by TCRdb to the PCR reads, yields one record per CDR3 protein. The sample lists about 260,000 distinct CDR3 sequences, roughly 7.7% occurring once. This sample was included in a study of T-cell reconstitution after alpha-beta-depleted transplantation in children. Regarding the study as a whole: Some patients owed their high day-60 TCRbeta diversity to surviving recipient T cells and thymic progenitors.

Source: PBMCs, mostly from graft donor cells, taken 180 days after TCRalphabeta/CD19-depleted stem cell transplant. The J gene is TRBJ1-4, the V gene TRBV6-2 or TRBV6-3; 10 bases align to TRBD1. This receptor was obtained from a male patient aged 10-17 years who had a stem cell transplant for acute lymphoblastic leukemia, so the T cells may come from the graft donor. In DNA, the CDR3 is TGTGCCAGCAGCACGGATCGAGGGACAGGGGATGAAAAACTGTTTTTT. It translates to CASSTDRGTGDEKLFF.